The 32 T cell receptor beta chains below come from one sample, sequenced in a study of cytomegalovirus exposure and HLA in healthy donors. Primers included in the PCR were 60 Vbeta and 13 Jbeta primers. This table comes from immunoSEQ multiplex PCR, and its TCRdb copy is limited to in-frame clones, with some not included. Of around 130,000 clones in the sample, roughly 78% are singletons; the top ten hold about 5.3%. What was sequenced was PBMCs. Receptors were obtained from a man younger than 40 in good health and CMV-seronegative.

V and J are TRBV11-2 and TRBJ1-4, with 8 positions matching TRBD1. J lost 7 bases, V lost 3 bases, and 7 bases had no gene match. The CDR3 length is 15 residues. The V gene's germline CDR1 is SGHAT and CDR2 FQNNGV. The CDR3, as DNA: TGTGCCAGCAGCTTCACAGGGGGACTCAGTGAAAAACTGTTTTTT. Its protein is CASSFTGGLSEKLFF.

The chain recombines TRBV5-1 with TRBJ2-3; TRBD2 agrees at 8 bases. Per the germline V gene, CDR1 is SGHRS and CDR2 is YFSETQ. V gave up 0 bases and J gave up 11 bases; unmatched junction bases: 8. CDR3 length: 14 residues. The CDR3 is CASSLEGRGDEQYF. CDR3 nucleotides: TGCGCCAGCAGCTTGGAGGGGCGGGGGGATGAGCAGTATTTT.

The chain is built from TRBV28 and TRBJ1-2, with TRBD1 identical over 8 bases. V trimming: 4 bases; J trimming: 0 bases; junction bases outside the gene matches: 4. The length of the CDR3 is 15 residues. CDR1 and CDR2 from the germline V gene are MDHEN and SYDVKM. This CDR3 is CASSSGGQANYGYTF. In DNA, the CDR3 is TGTGCCAGCAGTTCAGGGGGCCAAGCTAACTATGGCTACACCTTC.

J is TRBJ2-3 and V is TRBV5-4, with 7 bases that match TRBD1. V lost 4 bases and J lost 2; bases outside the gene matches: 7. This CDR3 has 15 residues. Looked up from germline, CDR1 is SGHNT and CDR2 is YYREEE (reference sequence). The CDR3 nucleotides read TGTGCCAGCAGCCGTAGGGGGCGCGACACAGATACGCAGTATTTT. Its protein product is CASSRRGRDTDTQYF.

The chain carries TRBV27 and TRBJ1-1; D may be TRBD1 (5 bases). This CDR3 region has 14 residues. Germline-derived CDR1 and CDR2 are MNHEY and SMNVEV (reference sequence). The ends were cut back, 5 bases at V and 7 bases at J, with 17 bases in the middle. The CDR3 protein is CASSLIQGQGEAFF. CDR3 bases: TGTGCCAGCAGTCTAATCCAGGGTCAAGGTGAAGCTTTCTTT.

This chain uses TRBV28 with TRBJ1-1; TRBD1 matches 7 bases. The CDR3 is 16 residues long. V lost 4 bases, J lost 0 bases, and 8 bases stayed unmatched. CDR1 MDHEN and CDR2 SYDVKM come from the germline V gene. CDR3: CASSSTDRTMNTEAFF. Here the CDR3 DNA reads TGTGCCAGCAGTTCCACGGACAGGACCATGAACACTGAAGCTTTCTTT.

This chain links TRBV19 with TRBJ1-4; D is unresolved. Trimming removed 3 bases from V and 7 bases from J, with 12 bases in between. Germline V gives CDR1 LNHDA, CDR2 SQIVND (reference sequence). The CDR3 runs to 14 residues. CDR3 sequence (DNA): TGTGCCAGTAGTATGGCACAGAGATCTGAAAAACTGTTTTTT. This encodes CASSMAQRSEKLFF.

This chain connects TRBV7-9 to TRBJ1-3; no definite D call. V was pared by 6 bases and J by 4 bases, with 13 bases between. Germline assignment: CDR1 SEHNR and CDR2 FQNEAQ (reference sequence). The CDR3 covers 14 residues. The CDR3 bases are TGTGCCAGCAGTAACGCGGGTGTAGGAAACACCATATATTTT. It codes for CASSNAGVGNTIYF.

The CDR3 bases are TGCAGCGTTGGAGGGTTCGGGGAAGCTTTCTTT. Amino acid sequence: CSVGGFGEAFF. This rearrangement joins TRBV29-1 to TRBJ1-1, with unresolved D. Germline V lookup: CDR1 SQVTM, CDR2 ANQGSEA. The CDR3 runs to 11 residues. Trimming removed 4 bases from V and 8 bases from J, with 11 bases in between.

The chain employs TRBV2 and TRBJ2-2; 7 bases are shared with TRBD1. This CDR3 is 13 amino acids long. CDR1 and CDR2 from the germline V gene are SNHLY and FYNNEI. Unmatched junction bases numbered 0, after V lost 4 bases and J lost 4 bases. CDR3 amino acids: CASSGQGTGELFF. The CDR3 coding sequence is TGTGCCAGCAGTGGACAGGGCACCGGGGAGCTGTTTTTT.

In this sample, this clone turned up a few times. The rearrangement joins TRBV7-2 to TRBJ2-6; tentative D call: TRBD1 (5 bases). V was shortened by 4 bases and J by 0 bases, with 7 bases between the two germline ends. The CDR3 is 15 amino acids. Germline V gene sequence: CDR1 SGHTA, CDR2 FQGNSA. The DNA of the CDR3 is TGTGCCAGCAGCTGGGGCTTCTCTGGGGCCAACGTCCTGACTTTC. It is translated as CASSWGFSGANVLTF.

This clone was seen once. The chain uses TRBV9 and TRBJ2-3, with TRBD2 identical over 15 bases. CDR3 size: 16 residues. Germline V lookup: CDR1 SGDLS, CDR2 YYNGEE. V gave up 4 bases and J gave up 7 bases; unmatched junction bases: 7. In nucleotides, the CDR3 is TGTGCCAGCAGCTCCGGACTAGCGGGGGGGCAGTATACGCAGTATTTT. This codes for CASSSGLAGGQYTQYF.

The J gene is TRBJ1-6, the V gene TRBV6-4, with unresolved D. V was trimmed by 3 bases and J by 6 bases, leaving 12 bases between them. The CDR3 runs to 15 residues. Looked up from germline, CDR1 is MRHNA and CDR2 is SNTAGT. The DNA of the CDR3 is TGTGCCAGCAGTGAAGGTGGGAGAATTAATTCACCCCTCCACTTT. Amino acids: CASSEGGRINSPLHF.

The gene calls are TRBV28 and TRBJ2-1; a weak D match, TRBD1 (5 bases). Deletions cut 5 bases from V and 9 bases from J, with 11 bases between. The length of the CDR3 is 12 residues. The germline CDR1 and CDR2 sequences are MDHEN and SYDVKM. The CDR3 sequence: CASSEMTVEQFF. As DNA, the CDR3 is TGTGCCAGCAGTGAAATGACAGTTGAGCAGTTCTTC.

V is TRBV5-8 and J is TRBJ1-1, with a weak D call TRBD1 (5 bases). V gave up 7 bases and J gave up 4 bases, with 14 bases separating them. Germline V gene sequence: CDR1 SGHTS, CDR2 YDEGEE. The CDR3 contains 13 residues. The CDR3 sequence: CASWWQGSTEAFF. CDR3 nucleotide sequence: TGTGCCAGCTGGTGGCAGGGAAGCACTGAAGCTTTCTTT.

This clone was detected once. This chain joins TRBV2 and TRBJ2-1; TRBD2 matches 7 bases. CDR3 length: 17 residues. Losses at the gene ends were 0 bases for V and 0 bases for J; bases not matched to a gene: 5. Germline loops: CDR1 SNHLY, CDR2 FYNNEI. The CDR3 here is CASSEAPSGNSYNEQFF. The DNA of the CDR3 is TGTGCCAGCAGTGAAGCGCCCAGCGGGAACTCCTACAATGAGCAGTTCTTC.

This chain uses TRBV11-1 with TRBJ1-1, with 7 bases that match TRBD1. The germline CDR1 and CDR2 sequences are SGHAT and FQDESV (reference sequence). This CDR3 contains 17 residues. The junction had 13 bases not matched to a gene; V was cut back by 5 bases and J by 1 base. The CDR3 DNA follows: TGTGCCAGCAGCCCACCCTACTGGGACAGACAGAACACTGAAGCTTTCTTT. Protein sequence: CASSPPYWDRQNTEAFF.

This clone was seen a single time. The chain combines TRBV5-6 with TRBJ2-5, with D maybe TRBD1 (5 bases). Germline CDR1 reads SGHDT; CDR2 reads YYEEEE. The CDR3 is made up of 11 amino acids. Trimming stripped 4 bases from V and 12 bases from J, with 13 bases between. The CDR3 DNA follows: TGTGCCAGCAGCGGGGCGGCAAACGAGTACTTC. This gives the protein CASSGAANEYF.

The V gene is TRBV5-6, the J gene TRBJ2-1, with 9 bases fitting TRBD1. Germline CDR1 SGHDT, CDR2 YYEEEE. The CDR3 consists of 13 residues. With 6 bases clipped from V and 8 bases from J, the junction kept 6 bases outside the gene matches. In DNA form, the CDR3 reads TGTGCCAGCACCGGACAGGGGTCGGATGAGCAGTTCTTC. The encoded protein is CASTGQGSDEQFF.

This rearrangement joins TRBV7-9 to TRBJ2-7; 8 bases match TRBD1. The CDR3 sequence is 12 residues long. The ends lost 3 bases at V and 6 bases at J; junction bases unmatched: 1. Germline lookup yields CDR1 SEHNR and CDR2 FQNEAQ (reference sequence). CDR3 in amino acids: CASSFTGGEQYF. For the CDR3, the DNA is TGTGCCAGCAGCTTCACAGGGGGCGAGCAGTACTTC.

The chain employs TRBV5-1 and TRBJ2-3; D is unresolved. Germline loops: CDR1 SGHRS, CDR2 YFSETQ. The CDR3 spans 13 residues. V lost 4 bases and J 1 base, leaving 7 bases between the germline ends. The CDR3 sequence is CASSPVGTDTQYF. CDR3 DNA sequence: TGCGCCAGCAGCCCGGTTGGCACAGATACGCAGTATTTT.

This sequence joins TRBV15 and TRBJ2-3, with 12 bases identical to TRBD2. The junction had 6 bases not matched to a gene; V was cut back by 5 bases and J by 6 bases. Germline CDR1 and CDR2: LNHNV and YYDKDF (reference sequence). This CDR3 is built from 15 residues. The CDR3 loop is CATSGGLAGMDTQYF. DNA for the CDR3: TGTGCCACCAGCGGCGGACTAGCGGGAATGGATACGCAGTATTTT.

The CDR3 coding sequence is TGCAGCGTTGGTGCAGGGTGGAGTGGCACCGGGGAGCTGTTTTTT. This gives the protein CSVGAGWSGTGELFF. V usage is TRBV29-1 and J usage is TRBJ2-2, with D possibly matching TRBD1 (5 bases). The V and J ends lost 4 bases and 4 bases respectively, with 16 bases between them. The CDR3 covers 15 residues. Germline loops: CDR1 SQVTM, CDR2 ANQGSEA.

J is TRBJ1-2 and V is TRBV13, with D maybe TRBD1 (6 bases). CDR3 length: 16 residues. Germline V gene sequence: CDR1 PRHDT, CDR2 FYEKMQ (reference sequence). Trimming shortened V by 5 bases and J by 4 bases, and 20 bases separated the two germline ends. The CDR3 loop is CASSPNYRGASYGYTF. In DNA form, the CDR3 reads TGTGCCAGCAGCCCAAACTATCGGGGGGCCTCCTATGGCTACACCTTC.

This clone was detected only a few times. For the CDR3, the DNA is TGTGCCAGCAGCTTGGGCAGGAACACCGGGGAGCTGTTTTTT. Translating it yields CASSLGRNTGELFF. The chain has TRBV5-4 and TRBJ2-2; the D is unclear. Germline values: CDR1 SGHNT, CDR2 YYREEE (reference sequence). The CDR3 covers 14 residues. Between the trimmed V and J ends, which lost 0 bases and 1 base, there was a span of 4 bases.

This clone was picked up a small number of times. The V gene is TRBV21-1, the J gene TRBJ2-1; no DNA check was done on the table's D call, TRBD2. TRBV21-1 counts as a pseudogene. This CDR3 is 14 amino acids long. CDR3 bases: TGTGCCAGCAGCAAGGCTAGCGGGAGAATATGGCAGTTCTTC. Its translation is CASSKASGRIWQFF.

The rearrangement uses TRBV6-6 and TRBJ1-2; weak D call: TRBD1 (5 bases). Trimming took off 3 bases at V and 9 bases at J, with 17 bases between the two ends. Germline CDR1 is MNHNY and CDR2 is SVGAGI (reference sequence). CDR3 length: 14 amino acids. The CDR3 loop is CASSYMPRADSYTF. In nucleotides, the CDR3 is TGTGCCAGCAGTTATATGCCCAGGGCCGACAGCTACACCTTC.

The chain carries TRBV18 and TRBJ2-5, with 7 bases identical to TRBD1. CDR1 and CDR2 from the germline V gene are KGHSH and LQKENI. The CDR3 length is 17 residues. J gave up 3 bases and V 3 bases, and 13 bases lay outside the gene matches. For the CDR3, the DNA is TGTGCCAGCTCACCCCGAAGCACAGGGGTGGCGGAAGAGACCCAGTACTTC. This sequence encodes CASSPRSTGVAEETQYF.

CDR3 DNA: TGCAGTGCTAACGGACTCTACGAGCAGTACTTC. The encoded protein is CSANGLYEQYF. This chain connects TRBV20-1 to TRBJ2-5; D is possibly TRBD2 (5 bases). The J call may be faulty, since TRBJ2-7 better matches the DNA end. Germline V lookup: CDR1 DFQATT, CDR2 SNEGSKA (reference sequence). This CDR3 has 11 residues.

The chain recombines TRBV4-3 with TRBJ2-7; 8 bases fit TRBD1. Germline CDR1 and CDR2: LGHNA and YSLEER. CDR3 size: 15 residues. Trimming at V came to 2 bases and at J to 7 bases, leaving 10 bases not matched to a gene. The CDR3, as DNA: TGCGCCAGCAGCCAAAAACGACAGGGGTTCTTAGAGCAGTACTTC. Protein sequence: CASSQKRQGFLEQYF.

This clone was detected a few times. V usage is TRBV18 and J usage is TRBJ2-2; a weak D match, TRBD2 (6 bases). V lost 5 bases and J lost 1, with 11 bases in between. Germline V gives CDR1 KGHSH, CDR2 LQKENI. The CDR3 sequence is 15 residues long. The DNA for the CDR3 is TGTGCCAGCTCAACGTCGGGAGTGAACACCGGGGAGCTGTTTTTT. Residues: CASSTSGVNTGELFF.

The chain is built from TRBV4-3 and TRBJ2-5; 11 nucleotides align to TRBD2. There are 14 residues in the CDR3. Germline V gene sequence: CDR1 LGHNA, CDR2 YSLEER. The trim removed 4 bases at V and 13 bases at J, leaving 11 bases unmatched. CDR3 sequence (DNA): TGCGCCAGCAGCCCCGGGACTAGCGGCTCTCCCACGTACTTC. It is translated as CASSPGTSGSPTYF.